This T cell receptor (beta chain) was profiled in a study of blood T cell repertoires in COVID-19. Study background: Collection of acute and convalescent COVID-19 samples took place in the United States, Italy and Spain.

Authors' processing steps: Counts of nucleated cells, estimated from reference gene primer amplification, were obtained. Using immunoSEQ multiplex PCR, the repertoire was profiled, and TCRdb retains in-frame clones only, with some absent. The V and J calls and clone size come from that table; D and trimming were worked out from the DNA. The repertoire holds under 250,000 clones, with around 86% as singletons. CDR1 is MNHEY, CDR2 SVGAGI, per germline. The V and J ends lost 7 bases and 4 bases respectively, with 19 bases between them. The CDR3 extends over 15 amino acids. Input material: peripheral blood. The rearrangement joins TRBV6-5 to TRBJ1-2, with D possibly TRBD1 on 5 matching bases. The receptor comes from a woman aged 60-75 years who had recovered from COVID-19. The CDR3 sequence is CASTLTKGFGYGYTF. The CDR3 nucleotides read TGTGCCAGCACCCTTACTAAGGGGTTCGGCTATGGCTACACCTTC.